This TCR beta chain was documented in a study of identical twins. General study results and limits: Memory repertoires showed no such pattern, whereas abundant cord blood beta clonotypes carried fewer insertions. Excess twin sharing in beta out-of-frame sequences was weaker. Modeled out-of-frame TCR alpha sharing in monozygotic twins fell below observed levels.

A single record per CDR3 protein comes from TCRdb applying MiXCR to the 5' RACE reads. Of hundreds of thousands of distinct CDR3 sequences listed, roughly an eighth are singletons. On this clonotype: What it recognizes is unknown.

V lost 8 bases and J lost 6, with 22 bases in between. CDR1 SGHTA and CDR2 FQGNSA come from the germline V gene. CDR3 length equals 16 residues. This same sample was also taken into another study, of yellow fever vaccine responses in identical twins.

This clonotype was sampled from a woman aged 18-29 years in good health. The gene calls are TRBV7-2 and TRBJ2-2; perhaps TRBD1 as D (6 bases). Material for sequencing was PBMCs. The CDR3 nucleotides are TGTGCCAGCCCCGGCGGACAGTCTATGGTCGCCGGGGAGCTGTTTTTT. Its translation is CASPGGQSMVAGELFF.